This passage covers 3 T cell receptor beta chains from one sample sequenced in a study of blood T cell repertoires in COVID-19. Clones were read by immunoSEQ multiplex PCR, and TCRdb kept only the in-frame ones, dropping some. The sample records tens of thousands of clones, around 92% being singletons. Sequences were obtained from peripheral blood. These receptor sequences come from a man aged 50-59 years with active COVID-19.

The V call is TRBV28, the J call TRBJ2-7; possible D gene TRBD2, 5 bases. This CDR3 region has 13 residues. Germline CDR1 MDHEN, CDR2 SYDVKM. Trimming shortened V by 6 bases and J by 2 bases, and 11 bases separated the two germline ends. CDR3 in amino acids: CASSPPGTYEQYF. In DNA, the CDR3 is TGTGCCAGCAGCCCCCCGGGGACCTACGAGCAGTACTTC.

The genes are TRBV6-5 and TRBJ2-5; TRBD2 matches at 8 bases. CDR3 length: 13 amino acids. Looked up from germline, CDR1 is MNHEY and CDR2 is SVGAGI. With V trimmed by 5 bases and J by 5 bases, 4 bases remained unmatched. The CDR3 loop reads CASSSREGETQYF. The CDR3 DNA is TGTGCCAGCAGTAGCCGGGAGGGGGAGACCCAGTACTTC.

The chain couples TRBV7-2 to TRBJ1-2; TRBD1 agrees at 7 bases. This CDR3 is built from 13 residues. Per the germline V gene, CDR1 is SGHTA and CDR2 is FQGNSA. After removal of 6 bases from V and 8 bases from J, the junction contained 9 bases not matched to a gene. The CDR3 nucleotides are TGTGCCAGCAGGCCCAACCAGGGGGGAGGCTACACCTTC. It specifies CASRPNQGGGYTF.